A single sample gave rise to the 18 T cell receptor beta chains below, sequenced in a study of blood T cell repertoires in COVID-19. Clones were sequenced by immunoSEQ multiplex PCR, and TCRdb holds only the in-frame ones, with some missing. The sample lists tens of thousands of clones, about 86% occurring once. Sequenced sample: peripheral blood. The receptors come from a man older than 75 with acute or convalescent COVID-19.

The chain carries TRBV4-3 and TRBJ2-1, with TRBD2 identical over 9 bases. Trimming removed 4 bases from V and 4 bases from J; junction bases left unmatched: 8. This CDR3 has 16 amino acids. Per the germline V gene, CDR1 is LGHNA and CDR2 is YSLEER. The CDR3 protein is CASSPPGTSGYNEQFF. CDR3 nucleotide sequence: TGCGCCAGCAGCCCTCCCGGAACTAGCGGGTACAATGAGCAGTTCTTC.

This CDR3 reads CASSSGTSGAPYEQYF. The DNA of the CDR3 is TGCGCCAGCAGCTCTGGGACTAGCGGAGCCCCCTACGAGCAGTACTTC. V and J are TRBV5-1 and TRBJ2-7; 11 bases align to TRBD2. The J segment lost 2 bases and the V segment lost 3 bases, leaving 7 bases of the junction unmatched. Germline-derived CDR1 and CDR2 are SGHRS and YFSETQ. The CDR3 contains 16 residues.

The rearrangement links TRBV10-3 to TRBJ2-7; 8 bases line up with TRBD1. Germline V CDR1 and CDR2: ENHRY, SYGVKD. After removal of 7 bases from V and 7 bases from J, the junction contained 9 bases not matched to a gene. The CDR3 runs 13 residues. The chain's CDR3 is CAITGQGLGEQYF. CDR3 sequence (DNA): TGTGCCATCACCGGACAGGGCCTAGGAGAGCAGTACTTC.

The chain combines TRBV19 with TRBJ2-2, with TRBD2 identical over 9 bases. CDR1 LNHDA and CDR2 SQIVND come from the germline V gene (reference sequence). The CDR3 length is 15 residues. The V segment lost 7 bases and the J segment 5 bases; nucleotides outside the gene matches: 8. CDR3 protein: CASKGGRAWTGELFF. CDR3 nucleotides: TGTGCCAGTAAAGGCGGGAGGGCATGGACCGGGGAGCTGTTTTTT.

This clone was seen a single time. The J gene is TRBJ1-5, the V gene TRBV19; 7 positions match TRBD1. This CDR3 has 16 amino acids. Germline-derived CDR1 and CDR2 are LNHDA and SQIVND (reference sequence). J was trimmed by 1 base and V by 4 bases; bases with no gene match: 7. CDR3 DNA: TGTGCCAGTAGTACCTGGACAGGAGGGAGCAATCAGCCCCAGCATTTT. It specifies CASSTWTGGSNQPQHF. The full variable domain, completed using reference TRBV19 and TRBJ1-5, is DGGITQSPKYLFRKEGQNVTLSCEQNLNHDAMYWYRQDPGQGLRLIYYSQIVNDFQKGDIAEGYSVSREKKESFPLTVTSAQKNPTAFYLCASSTWTGGSNQPQHFGDGTRLSIL.

The chain is built from TRBV7-2 and TRBJ1-1, with D uncertain. Per the germline V gene, CDR1 is SGHTA and CDR2 is FQGNSA. V shed 5 bases and J shed 0 bases, with 10 bases lying between them. This CDR3 is built from 14 residues. In DNA form, the CDR3 reads TGTGCCAGCAGCCCGGGTCTCATGAACACTGAAGCTTTCTTT. Amino acid sequence: CASSPGLMNTEAFF.

The chain carries TRBV2 and TRBJ2-7; 11 bases are shared with TRBD1. V dropped 8 bases and J dropped 3; count of bases not matched to a gene: 3. Germline V CDR1 and CDR2: SNHLY, FYNNEI. The CDR3 totals 13 residues. The CDR3 coding sequence is TGTGCCAGCGAGGGGACAGGGGGCTACGAGCAGTACTTC. Translated, it gives CASEGTGGYEQYF.

J is TRBJ2-1 and V is TRBV6-5; TRBD2 is a possible D gene (5 bases). Germline V gives CDR1 MNHEY, CDR2 SVGAGI. CDR3 length: 16 amino acids. The V and J ends lost 4 bases and 4 bases respectively, with 17 bases between them. Written as DNA, the CDR3 is TGTGCCAGCAGTTCCACATACAATGAGGGATACAATGAGCAGTTCTTC. It specifies CASSSTYNEGYNEQFF.

The chain joins TRBV6-2 or TRBV6-3 to TRBJ1-5, with TRBD1 matching over 7 bases. V trimming: 6 bases; J trimming: 1 base; junction bases outside the gene matches: 15. CDR3 length: 18 residues. Germline-derived CDR1 and CDR2 are MNHEY and SVGEGT. CDR3 loop: CASSFQRQGDWSNQPQHF. CDR3 sequence (DNA): TGTGCCAGCAGCTTTCAGCGGCAGGGGGATTGGAGCAATCAGCCCCAGCATTTT.

The chain combines TRBV23-1 with TRBJ1-5; no clear D gene. TRBV23-1 is an ORF; its function is uncertain. V lost 3 bases and J lost 7, with 13 bases in between. This CDR3 has 14 residues. CDR3 sequence reads: CASSHHNVRQPQHF. CDR3 coding DNA: TGCGCCAGCAGTCACCATAACGTCAGACAGCCCCAGCATTTT.

In this sample, this clone turned up a few times. V is TRBV7-2 and J is TRBJ2-1, with a tentative D call TRBD2 (7 bases). Per germline, CDR1 SGHTA and CDR2 FQGNSA. Trimming removed 4 bases at V and 2 bases at J, with 15 bases between. The CDR3 runs 16 residues. This CDR3 reads CASSWGAGATYNEQFF. CDR3 coding DNA: TGTGCCAGCAGCTGGGGGGCGGGAGCCACCTACAATGAGCAGTTCTTC.

The rearrangement uses TRBV5-4 and TRBJ2-5; 11 bases are shared with TRBD2. V lost 0 bases and J lost 2; bases outside the gene matches: 6. In germline, CDR1 is SGHNT, CDR2 YYREEE (reference sequence). The CDR3 length is 17 residues. CDR3 sequence reads: CASSLAGASGRQETQYF. The CDR3 nucleotides are TGTGCCAGCAGCTTGGCCGGGGCTAGCGGGAGGCAAGAGACCCAGTACTTC.

The chain combines TRBV5-4 with TRBJ2-1, with 9 bases lining up with TRBD2. Unmatched junction bases numbered 9, after V lost 4 bases and J lost 7 bases. This CDR3 has 15 residues. Germline lookup yields CDR1 SGHNT and CDR2 YYREEE (reference sequence). CDR3 coding DNA: TGTGCCAGCAGCATAGCGGGAGACCTCGGGAATGAGCAGTTCTTC. Its translation: CASSIAGDLGNEQFF.

The chain combines TRBV3-1 (or the pseudogene TRBV3-2) with TRBJ2-5; 7 bases line up with TRBD1. The germline V gene has CDR1 LGHDT and CDR2 YNNKEL (reference sequence). Germline trimming cut 1 base from V and 5 bases from J; bases unmatched to any gene: 1. The CDR3 loop spans 13 amino acids. CDR3 region: CASSQGGGETQYF. The CDR3 region has the DNA TGTGCCAGCAGCCAAGGAGGGGGCGAGACCCAGTACTTC.

This rearrangement joins TRBV7-3 to TRBJ2-1, with 8 bases lining up with TRBD2. The V and J ends lost 5 bases and 8 bases, in that order; junction bases with no gene match: 11. The CDR3 loop spans 15 amino acids. Germline assignment: CDR1 SGHTA and CDR2 FQGTGA. The CDR3: CASSPGAGVGHEQFF. The CDR3 DNA reads TGTGCCAGCAGCCCCGGAGCGGGAGTAGGTCATGAGCAGTTCTTC.

V and J are TRBV2 and TRBJ1-5, with D perhaps matching TRBD1 (6 bases). V was clipped by 2 bases and J by 3 bases, with 8 bases between them. This CDR3 spans 14 amino acids. Germline CDR1 is SNHLY and CDR2 is FYNNEI. CDR3 region: CASSERTANQPQHF. The CDR3 nucleotides read TGTGCCAGCAGTGAAAGGACAGCCAATCAGCCCCAGCATTTT.

The gene calls are TRBV28 and TRBJ2-7; 11 nucleotides line up with TRBD2. The V gene's germline CDR1 is MDHEN and CDR2 SYDVKM. Unmatched junction bases numbered 14, after V lost 5 bases and J lost 2 bases. This CDR3 spans 18 amino acids. As DNA, the CDR3 is TGTGCCAGCAGTCCAGGGACTAGCGGCTCATCTAGGGCCTACGAGCAGTACTTC. Its translation: CASSPGTSGSSRAYEQYF.

The chain joins TRBV5-1 to TRBJ2-5; D is unresolved. V lost 1 base and J 2 bases, leaving 15 bases between the germline ends. From germline, CDR1 is SGHRS and CDR2 YFSETQ. The CDR3 length is 16 residues. CDR3 residues: CASSLSQVNEQETQYF. The CDR3 region has the DNA TGCGCCAGCAGCTTGTCCCAGGTCAACGAACAAGAGACCCAGTACTTC. The whole variable domain, filled in from reference TRBV5-1 and TRBJ2-5, reads KAGVTQTPRYLIKTRGQQVTLSCSPISGHRSVSWYQQTPGQGLQFLFEYFSETQRNKGNFPGRFSGRQFSNSRSEMNVSTLELGDSALYLCASSLSQVNEQETQYFGPGTRLLVL.